These T cell receptor beta chains were read from a single sample in a study of cytomegalovirus exposure and HLA in healthy donors. Sequencing was performed with immunoSEQ multiplex PCR; in TCRdb, only in-frame clones are kept and a portion is missing. The sample shows roughly 190,000 clones, roughly 86% of them seen only once. Specimen: PBMCs. Receptor source: a man aged 35 to 55 in good health and CMV-seropositive. Each CDR3 is given with its conserved first and last residue. A D gene is named only where the DNA matches it firmly. Size tells how often a clone was seen (once, few, many) or the class of an expanded clone, and some rows leave it out.

j_call	v_call	d_call	clone_size	cdr3_nt	cdr3_aa
TRBJ2-7	TRBV27	TRBD1	once	TGTGCCAGCAGTTTAGGGACAGGTATTCCCTACGAGCAGTACTTC	CASSLGTGIPYEQYF
TRBJ2-3	TRBV29-1	TRBD2	-	TGCAGCGTTGATAGCGGGGCCACAGATACGCAGTATTTT	CSVDSGATDTQYF
TRBJ2-7	TRBV27	-	-	TGTGCCAGCAGTTTGAAAGGGAGCGGATCCTACGAGCAGTACTTC	CASSLKGSGSYEQYF
TRBJ2-3	TRBV7-8	-	-	TGTGCCAGCAGCCCACTACAGGGCCTCGCCCCCGGCACGCAGTATTTT	CASSPLQGLAPGTQYF
TRBJ1-1	TRBV5-1	-	-	TGTGCCAGCAGCGGGGGGAACGCTGAAGCTTTCTTT	CASSGGNAEAFF
TRBJ1-2	TRBV19	-	-	TGTGCCAGTAGTATAGGATCAGGGTTGGATGGCTACACCTTC	CASSIGSGLDGYTF
TRBJ2-3	TRBV5-1	TRBD2	-	TGCGCCAGCAGCCCATCTAGCGGGAAGACGACAGATACGCAGTATTTT	CASSPSSGKTTDTQYF
TRBJ1-5	TRBV15	TRBD1	-	TGTGCCACCAGCAGACATCAGGGGGCGGACCAGCCCCAGCATTTT	CATSRHQGADQPQHF
TRBJ2-2	TRBV5-1	-	-	TGCGCCAGCAGCTTGGACGGGGGATACACCGGGGAGCTGTTTTTT	CASSLDGGYTGELFF
TRBJ2-2	TRBV9	TRBD1	-	TGTGCCAGCAGCGATGGGACAGTTGGGACCGGGGAGCTGTTTTTT	CASSDGTVGTGELFF
TRBJ2-2	TRBV2	TRBD2	-	TGTGCCAGCAGTGAAGTCCGGGGGGGGAGGAACACCGGGGAGCTGTTTTTT	CASSEVRGGRNTGELFF
TRBJ2-5	TRBV18	TRBD1	-	TGTGCCAGCACAACGGGGACAGGGGCCCAAGAGACCCAGTACTTC	CASTTGTGAQETQYF
TRBJ2-5	TRBV6-1	TRBD2	few	TGTGCCAGCAGTGAAGGACTAGCAGCCCAAACCCAGTACTTC	CASSEGLAAQTQYF
TRBJ1-6	TRBV5-4	TRBD1	-	TGTGCCAGCAGCACCGGACAGGTGGGGAATTCACCCCTCCACTTT	CASSTGQVGNSPLHF
TRBJ1-5	TRBV7-2	TRBD1	few	TGTGCCAGCAGCTTAGTGATACAGGGGCGTGTGGGTTGGCAGCCCCAGCATTTT	CASSLVIQGRVGWQPQHF
TRBJ2-7	TRBV11-2	-	-	TGTGCCAGCAGCTTAGGCAGGGCGTACGAGCAGTACTTC	CASSLGRAYEQYF
TRBJ2-2	TRBV5-1	TRBD1	-	TGCGCCAGCAGCCTTTTTCAACAGGGGACAAGTCATTCCGGGGAGCTGTTTTTT	CASSLFQQGTSHSGELFF
TRBJ2-7	TRBV19	TRBD2	-	TGTGCCAGTAGTCCGCTCGGACTAGTACCCTACGAGCAGTACTTC	CASSPLGLVPYEQYF
TRBJ1-2	TRBV13	TRBD1	-	TGTGCCAGCAGCCCCAAGGCGGGACAGGGCCCATGGGGCTACACCTTC	CASSPKAGQGPWGYTF
TRBJ2-7	TRBV6-5	-	-	TGTGCCAGCAGTTACTCGGGCTCCCCAAGCCCCTACGAGCAGTACTTC	CASSYSGSPSPYEQYF
TRBJ2-1	TRBV5-1	-	-	TGCGCCACTTCTAGCCACAATGAGCAGTTCTTC	CATSSHNEQFF
TRBJ2-7	TRBV7-2	TRBD2	-	TGTGCCAGCAGCTTATTAGCGGGAGGGACCTACGAGCAGTACTTC	CASSLLAGGTYEQYF
TRBJ1-1	TRBV27	TRBD1	-	TGTGCCAGCAGCCCGACAGGGGGCACTGAAGCTTTCTTT	CASSPTGGTEAFF
TRBJ2-1	TRBV4-1	TRBD2	-	TGCGCCAGCAGCCGGGGACTAGCGGGAGTTGAGCAGTTCTTC	CASSRGLAGVEQFF
TRBJ1-1	TRBV6-4	-	-	TGTGCCAGCAGTGAAACAAGGAACACTGAAGCTTTCTTT	CASSETRNTEAFF
TRBJ2-7	TRBV6-1	TRBD1	-	TGTGCCAGCAGTCGCTTCCCACGACAGGGCAACGAGCAGTACTTC	CASSRFPRQGNEQYF
TRBJ2-7	TRBV29-1	TRBD2	-	TGCAGCGTTATGGCTCCTAGCGGGAGGCCCTCCTACGAGCAGTACTTC	CSVMAPSGRPSYEQYF
TRBJ1-2	TRBV19	TRBD1	few	TGTGCCAGTAGTAGGGACAGTTCCTATGGCTACACCTTC	CASSRDSSYGYTF
TRBJ2-5	TRBV5-1	TRBD1	-	TGCGCCAGCAGCCCCGGGACAGGGGGCTTACCGTTGCAAGAGACCCAGTACTTC	CASSPGTGGLPLQETQYF
TRBJ2-5	TRBV6-5	-	-	TGTGCCAGCAGTTACGGGGCGGCCCAAGAGACCCAGTACTTC	CASSYGAAQETQYF
TRBJ2-2	TRBV11-2	-	-	TGTGCCAGCAGAGACTCGAACACCGGGGAGCTGTTTTTT	CASRDSNTGELFF
TRBJ2-3	TRBV28	TRBD1	-	TGTGCCAGCAGTCCTCCTCAGGGGGCCTTTGGTACGCAGTATTTT	CASSPPQGAFGTQYF
TRBJ1-1	TRBV6-5	-	few	TGTGCCAGCAGGGCGTCTGGGAGGGTAACTGAAGCTTTCTTT	CASRASGRVTEAFF
TRBJ1-1	TRBV5-4	-	-	TGTGCCAGCAGCTTGGAGCACAGGACAACGAACACTGAAGCTTTCTTT	CASSLEHRTTNTEAFF
TRBJ2-3	TRBV4-1	TRBD2	few	TGCGCCAGCAGCCCCCCCCGTGGGCGGGAGCGCTCAGATACGCAGTATTTT	CASSPPRGRERSDTQYF
TRBJ2-2	TRBV28	-	-	TGTGCCAGCAGTCCCCAGTGGGGGCGGACCGGGGAGCTGTTTTTT	CASSPQWGRTGELFF
TRBJ2-5	TRBV28	-	-	TGTGCCAGCAGTTTAGACCGGGACTCTAGGGGAGAGACCCAGTACTTC	CASSLDRDSRGETQYF
TRBJ2-7	TRBV6-6	-	-	TGTGCCGTTGTAGGAGCGTACGAGCAGTACTTC	CAVVGAYEQYF
TRBJ1-5	TRBV6-1	TRBD1	-	TGTGCCAGCAGCGGGACAGAAAATCAGCCCCAGCATTTT	CASSGTENQPQHF
TRBJ2-5	TRBV5-1	-	few	TGCGCCAGCAGCCTGAGGGCGAGCGGCTCCGGGGAGACCCAGTACTTC	CASSLRASGSGETQYF